This TCR beta chain stems from a study of T-cell reconstitution after alpha-beta-depleted transplantation in children. Looked up from germline, CDR1 is SGHRS and CDR2 is YFSETQ. V lost 0 bases to trimming and J lost 5 bases, with 16 bases between them. The CDR3 consists of 16 residues. As it was prepared, the TCRbeta library received unique molecular identifiers. TCRdb analysed the PCR reads with MiXCR anew, one entry per CDR3 protein. Of 450,000 to 500,000 distinct CDR3 sequences in the sample, approximately 12% were seen once. This clonotype was seen only a few times. The clonotype originates from a human donor who donated a stem cell graft to a child with combined immunodeficiency. The sequencing used PBMCs from the stem cell graft donor, collected from the stem cell graft. The V call is TRBV5-1, the J call TRBJ2-3; a weak D match, TRBD2 (7 bases). In DNA form, the CDR3 reads TGCGCCAGCAGCTTGGGGGGGGCGGGGGTCCAAGATACGCAGTATTTT. As protein: CASSLGGAGVQDTQYF.